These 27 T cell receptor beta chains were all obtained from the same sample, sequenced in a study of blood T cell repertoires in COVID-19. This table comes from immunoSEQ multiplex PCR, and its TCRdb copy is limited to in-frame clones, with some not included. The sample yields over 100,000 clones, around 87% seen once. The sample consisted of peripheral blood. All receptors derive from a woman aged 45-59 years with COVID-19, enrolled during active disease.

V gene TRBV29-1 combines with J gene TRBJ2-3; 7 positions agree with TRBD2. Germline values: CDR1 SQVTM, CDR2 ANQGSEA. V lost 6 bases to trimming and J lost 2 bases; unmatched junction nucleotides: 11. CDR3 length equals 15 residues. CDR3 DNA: TGCAGCGTCGCATCCCCAGCGGGGTCCACAGATACGCAGTATTTT. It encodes CSVASPAGSTDTQYF.

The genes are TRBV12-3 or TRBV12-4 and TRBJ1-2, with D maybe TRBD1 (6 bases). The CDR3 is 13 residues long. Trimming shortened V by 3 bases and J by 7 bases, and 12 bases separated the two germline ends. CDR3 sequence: CASSLMDSSGYTF. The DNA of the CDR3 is TGTGCCAGCAGTTTGATGGACAGCAGTGGCTACACCTTC.

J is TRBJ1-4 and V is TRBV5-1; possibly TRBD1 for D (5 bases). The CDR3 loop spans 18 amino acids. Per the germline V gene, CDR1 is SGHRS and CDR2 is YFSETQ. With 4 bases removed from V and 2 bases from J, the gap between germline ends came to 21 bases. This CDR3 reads CASSPTWNHRSTNEKLFF. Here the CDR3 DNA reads TGCGCCAGCAGCCCAACATGGAATCACAGGTCGACTAATGAAAAACTGTTTTTT.

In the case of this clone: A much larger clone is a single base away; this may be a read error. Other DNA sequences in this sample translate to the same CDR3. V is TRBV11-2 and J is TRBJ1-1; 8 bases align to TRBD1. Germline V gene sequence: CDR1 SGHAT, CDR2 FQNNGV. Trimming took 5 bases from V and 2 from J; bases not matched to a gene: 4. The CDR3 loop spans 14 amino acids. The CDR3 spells CASSPGQGNTEAFF. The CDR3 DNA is TGTGCCAGCAGCCCTGGACAGGGAAACACTGAAGCTTTCTTT.

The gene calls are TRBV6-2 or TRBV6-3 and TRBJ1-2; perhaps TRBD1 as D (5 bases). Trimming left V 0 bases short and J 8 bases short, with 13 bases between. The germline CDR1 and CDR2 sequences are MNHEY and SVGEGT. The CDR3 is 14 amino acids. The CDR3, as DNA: TGTGCCAGCAGTTACTCGCGTCAGGGATTAGGCTACACCTTC. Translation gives CASSYSRQGLGYTF.

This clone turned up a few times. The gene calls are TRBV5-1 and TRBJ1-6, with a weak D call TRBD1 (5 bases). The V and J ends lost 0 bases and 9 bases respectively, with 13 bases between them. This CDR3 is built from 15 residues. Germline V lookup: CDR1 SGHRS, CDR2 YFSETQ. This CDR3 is CASSLEPGMSSPLHF. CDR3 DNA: TGCGCCAGCAGCTTGGAACCAGGGATGAGTTCACCCCTCCACTTT.

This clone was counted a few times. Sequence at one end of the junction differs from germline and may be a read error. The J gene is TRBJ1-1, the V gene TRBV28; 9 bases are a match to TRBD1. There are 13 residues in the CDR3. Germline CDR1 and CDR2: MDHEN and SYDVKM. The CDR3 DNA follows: TGTGCCAGCAGTTTACAGTCAGGGGACAGGGAGTGTTTT. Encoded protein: CASSLQSGDRECF.

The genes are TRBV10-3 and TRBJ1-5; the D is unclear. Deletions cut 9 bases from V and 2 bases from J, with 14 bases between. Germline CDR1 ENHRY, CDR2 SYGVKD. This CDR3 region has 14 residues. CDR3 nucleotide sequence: TGTGCCATAAACGGCGAGGGTGGCAATCAGCCCCAGCATTTT. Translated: CAINGEGGNQPQHF.

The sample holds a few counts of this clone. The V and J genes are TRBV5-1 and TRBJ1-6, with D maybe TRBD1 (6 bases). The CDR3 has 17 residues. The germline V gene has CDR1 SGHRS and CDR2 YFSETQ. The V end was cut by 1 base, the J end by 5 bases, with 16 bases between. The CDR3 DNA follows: TGCGCCAGCAGCTTGTCGGCGGGGGGCTGGGATAATTCACCCCTCCACTTT. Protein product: CASSLSAGGWDNSPLHF.

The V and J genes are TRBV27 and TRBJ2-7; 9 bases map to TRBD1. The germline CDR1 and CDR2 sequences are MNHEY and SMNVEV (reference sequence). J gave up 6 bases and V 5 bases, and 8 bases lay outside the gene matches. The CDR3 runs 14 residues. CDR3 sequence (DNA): TGTGCCAGCAGTACGTACAAACAGGGGGCCGAGCAGTACTTC. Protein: CASSTYKQGAEQYF.

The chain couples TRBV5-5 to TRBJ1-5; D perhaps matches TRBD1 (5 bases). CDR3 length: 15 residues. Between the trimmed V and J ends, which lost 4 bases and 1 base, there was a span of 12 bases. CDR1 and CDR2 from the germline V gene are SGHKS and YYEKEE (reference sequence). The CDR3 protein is CASSGDFPSNQPQHF. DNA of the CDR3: TGTGCCAGCAGCGGGGACTTCCCAAGCAATCAGCCCCAGCATTTT. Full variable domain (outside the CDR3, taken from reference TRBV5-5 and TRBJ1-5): DAGVTQSPTHLIKTRGQQVTLRCSPISGHKSVSWYQQVLGQGPQFIFQYYEKEERGRGNFPDRFSARQFPNYSSELNVNALLLGDSALYLCASSGDFPSNQPQHFGDGTRLSIL.

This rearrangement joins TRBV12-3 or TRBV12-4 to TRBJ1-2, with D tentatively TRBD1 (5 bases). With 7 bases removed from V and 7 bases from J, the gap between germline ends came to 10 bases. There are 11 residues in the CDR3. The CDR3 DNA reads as TGTGCCAGCACCAGGGTTTCTGGCTACACCTTC. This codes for CASTRVSGYTF.

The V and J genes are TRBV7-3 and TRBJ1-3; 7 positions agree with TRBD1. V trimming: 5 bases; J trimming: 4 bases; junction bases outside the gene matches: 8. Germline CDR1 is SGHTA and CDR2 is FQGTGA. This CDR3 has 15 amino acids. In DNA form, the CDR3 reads TGTGCCAGCAGCCCCGAGACAGGGATCGGAAACACCATATATTTT. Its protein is CASSPETGIGNTIYF.

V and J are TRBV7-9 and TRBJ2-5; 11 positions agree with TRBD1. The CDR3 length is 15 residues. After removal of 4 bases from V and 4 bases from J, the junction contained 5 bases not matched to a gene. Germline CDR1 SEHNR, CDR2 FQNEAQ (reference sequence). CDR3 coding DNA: TGTGCCAGCAGCTCAGGACAGGGGGCGAGAGAGACCCAGTACTTC. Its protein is CASSSGQGARETQYF. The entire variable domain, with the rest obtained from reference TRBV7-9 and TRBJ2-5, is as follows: DTGVSQNPRHKITKRGQNVTFRCDPISEHNRLYWYRQTLGQGPEFLTYFQNEAQLEKSRLLSDRFSAERPKGSFSTLEIQRTEQGDSAMYLCASSSGQGARETQYFGPGTRLLVL.

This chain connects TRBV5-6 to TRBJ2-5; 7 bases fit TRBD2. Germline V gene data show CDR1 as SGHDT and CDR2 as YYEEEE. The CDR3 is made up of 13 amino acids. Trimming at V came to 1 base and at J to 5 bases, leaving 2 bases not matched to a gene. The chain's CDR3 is CASSLWGGETQYF. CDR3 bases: TGTGCCAGCAGCTTGTGGGGGGGTGAGACCCAGTACTTC.

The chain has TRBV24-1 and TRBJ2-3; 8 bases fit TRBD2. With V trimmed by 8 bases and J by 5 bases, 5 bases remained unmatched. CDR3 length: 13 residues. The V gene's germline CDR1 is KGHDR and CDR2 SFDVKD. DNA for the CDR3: TGTGCCACCACTACGGGGGGGGGAGATACGCAGTATTTT. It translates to CATTTGGGDTQYF.

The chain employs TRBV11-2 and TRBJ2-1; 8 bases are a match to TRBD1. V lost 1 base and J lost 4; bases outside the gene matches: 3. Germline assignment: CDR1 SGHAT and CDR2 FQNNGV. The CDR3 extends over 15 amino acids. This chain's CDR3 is CASSLGTGSYNEQFF. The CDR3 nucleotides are TGTGCCAGCAGCTTAGGGACAGGGAGTTACAATGAGCAGTTCTTC.

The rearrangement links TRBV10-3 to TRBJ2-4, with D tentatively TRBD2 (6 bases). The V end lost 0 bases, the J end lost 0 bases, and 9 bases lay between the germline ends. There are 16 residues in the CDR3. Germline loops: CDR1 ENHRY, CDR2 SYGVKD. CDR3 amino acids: CAISESGGVAKNIQYF. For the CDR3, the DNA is TGTGCCATCAGTGAGTCGGGGGGAGTAGCCAAAAACATTCAGTACTTC.

CDR3 region: CASSSPGQGIDEQFF. The CDR3 DNA sequence: TGTGCCAGCAGTTCTCCGGGACAGGGGATCGATGAGCAGTTCTTC. V is TRBV6-5 and J is TRBJ2-1; 10 bases map to TRBD1. The CDR3 spans 15 residues. V lost 4 bases and J lost 8; bases outside the gene matches: 8. Germline loops: CDR1 MNHEY, CDR2 SVGAGI.

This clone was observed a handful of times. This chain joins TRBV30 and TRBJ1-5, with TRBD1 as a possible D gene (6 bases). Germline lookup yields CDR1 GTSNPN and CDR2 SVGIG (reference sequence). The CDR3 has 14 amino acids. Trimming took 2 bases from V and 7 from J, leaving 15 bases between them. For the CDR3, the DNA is TGTGCCTGGAGTTCGTTGGGGGCAGGGCAGCCCCAGCATTTT. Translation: CAWSSLGAGQPQHF.

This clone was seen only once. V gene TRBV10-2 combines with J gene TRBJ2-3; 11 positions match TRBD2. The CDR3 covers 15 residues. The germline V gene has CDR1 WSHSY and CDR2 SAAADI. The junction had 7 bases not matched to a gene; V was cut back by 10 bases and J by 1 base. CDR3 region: CATAPGLAGTDTQYF. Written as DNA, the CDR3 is TGCGCCACAGCTCCGGGACTAGCGGGCACAGATACGCAGTATTTT.

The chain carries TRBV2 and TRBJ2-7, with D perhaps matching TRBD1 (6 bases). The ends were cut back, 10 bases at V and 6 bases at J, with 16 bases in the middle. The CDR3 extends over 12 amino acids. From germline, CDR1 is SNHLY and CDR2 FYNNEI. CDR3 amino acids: CAIPRSGAEQYF. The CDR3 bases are TGTGCCATTCCTCGATCAGGGGCCGAGCAGTACTTC.

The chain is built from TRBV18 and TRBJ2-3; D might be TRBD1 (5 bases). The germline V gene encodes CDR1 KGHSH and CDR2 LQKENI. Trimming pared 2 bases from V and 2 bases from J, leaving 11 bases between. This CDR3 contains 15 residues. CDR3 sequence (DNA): TGTGCCAGCTCACCAGGGGCTCTCAACACAGATACGCAGTATTTT. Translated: CASSPGALNTDTQYF. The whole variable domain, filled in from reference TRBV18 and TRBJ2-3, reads NAGVMQNPRHLVRRRGQEARLRCSPMKGHSHVYWYRQLPEEGLKFMVYLQKENIIDESGMPKERFSAEFPKEGPSILRIQQVVRGDSAAYFCASSPGALNTDTQYFGPGTRLTVL.

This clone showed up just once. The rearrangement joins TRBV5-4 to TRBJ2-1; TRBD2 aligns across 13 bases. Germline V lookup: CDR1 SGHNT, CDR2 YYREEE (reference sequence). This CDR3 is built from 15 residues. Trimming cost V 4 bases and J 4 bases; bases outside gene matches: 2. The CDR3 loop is CASSPTSGGYNEQFF. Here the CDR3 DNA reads TGTGCCAGCAGCCCGACTAGCGGGGGGTACAATGAGCAGTTCTTC.

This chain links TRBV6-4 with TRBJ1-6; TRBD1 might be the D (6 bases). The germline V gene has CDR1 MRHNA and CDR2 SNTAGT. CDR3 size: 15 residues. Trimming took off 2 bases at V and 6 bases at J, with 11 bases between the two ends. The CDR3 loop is CASSDLGGGNSPLHF. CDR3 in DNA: TGTGCCAGCAGTGACCTAGGGGGGGGTAATTCACCCCTCCACTTT.

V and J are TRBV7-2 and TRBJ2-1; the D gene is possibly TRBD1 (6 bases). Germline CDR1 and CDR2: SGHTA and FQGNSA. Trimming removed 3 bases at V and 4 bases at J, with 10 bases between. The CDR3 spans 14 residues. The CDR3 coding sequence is TGTGCCAGCAGCTTTTTGGACAGTTACAATGAGCAGTTCTTC. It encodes CASSFLDSYNEQFF.

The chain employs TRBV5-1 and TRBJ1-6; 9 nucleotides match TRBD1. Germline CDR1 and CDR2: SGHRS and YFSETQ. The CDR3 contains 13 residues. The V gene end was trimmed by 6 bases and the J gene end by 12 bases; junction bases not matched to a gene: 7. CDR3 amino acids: CASTSGTGLPLHF. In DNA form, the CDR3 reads TGCGCCAGCACGTCGGGGACAGGGTTACCCCTCCACTTT.